Below, 27 T cell receptor beta chains from the same sample are listed, as sequenced in a study of cytomegalovirus exposure and HLA in healthy donors. In the PCR, 60 Vbeta and 13 Jbeta primers were used. Only in-frame clones appear in the TCRdb table, and some are missing; sequencing was by immunoSEQ multiplex PCR. The sample includes about 210,000 clones, 60% to 80% of them seen just once. Sequencing was carried out using PBMCs. The receptors were sampled from a male donor in good health and CMV-seronegative.

The J gene is TRBJ2-7, the V gene TRBV29-1, with a tentative D call TRBD2 (6 bases). V lost 4 bases and J 4 bases, leaving 11 bases between the germline ends. Germline V CDR1 and CDR2: SQVTM, ANQGSEA. This CDR3 has 12 residues. The CDR3 reads CSVAEGSYEQYF. DNA for the CDR3: TGCAGCGTTGCGGAGGGATCTTACGAGCAGTACTTC.

V gene TRBV4-2 combines with J gene TRBJ2-3; 8 bases map to TRBD2. Germline CDR1 reads LGHNA; CDR2 reads YNFKEQ. Unmatched junction bases numbered 9, after V lost 2 bases and J lost 2 bases. This CDR3 region has 17 residues. The DNA for the CDR3 is TGTGCCAGCAGCCAATACTTGGCCGGGGGGGACACAGATACGCAGTATTTT. Amino acid sequence: CASSQYLAGGDTDTQYF.

J is TRBJ1-1 and V is TRBV7-9; D unresolved. V shed 10 bases and J shed 2 bases, with 5 bases lying between them. The germline V gene encodes CDR1 SEHNR and CDR2 FQNEAQ (reference sequence). The CDR3 contains 10 residues. As DNA, the CDR3 is TGTGCCACCAATAACACTGAAGCTTTCTTT. Amino acid sequence: CATNNTEAFF.

The chain uses TRBV12-5 and TRBJ2-2, with a possible D match to TRBD1 (6 bases). V lost 0 bases and J lost 1, with 9 bases in between. The CDR3 totals 16 residues. Germline V gene sequence: CDR1 LGHNT, CDR2 FRNRAP. CDR3 sequence (DNA): TGTGCTAGTGGTTTGGTAGGGGGATTGAACACCGGGGAGCTGTTTTTT. Residues: CASGLVGGLNTGELFF. Together with reference TRBV12-5 and TRBJ2-2, the CDR3 gives the full variable domain: DARVTQTPRHKVTEMGQEVTMRCQPILGHNTVFWYRQTMMQGLELLAYFRNRAPLDDSGMPKDRFSAEMPDATLATLKIQPSEPRDSAVYFCASGLVGGLNTGELFFGEGSRLTVL.

V and J are TRBV5-1 and TRBJ2-5; maybe TRBD2 (5 bases). The germline gives CDR1 SGHRS, CDR2 YFSETQ. This CDR3 contains 14 residues. V was clipped by 0 bases and J by 0 bases, with 6 bases between them. For the CDR3, the DNA is TGCGCCAGCAGCTTGGCGGGGTACCAAGAGACCCAGTACTTC. Its translation: CASSLAGYQETQYF. The full variable domain, its missing parts supplied by reference TRBV5-1 and TRBJ2-5, is KAGVTQTPRYLIKTRGQQVTLSCSPISGHRSVSWYQQTPGQGLQFLFEYFSETQRNKGNFPGRFSGRQFSNSRSEMNVSTLELGDSALYLCASSLAGYQETQYFGPGTRLLVL.

The chain is built from TRBV7-6 and TRBJ1-6; possible D gene TRBD1, 5 bases. The V gene's germline CDR1 is SGHVS and CDR2 FNYEAQ. The CDR3 contains 14 residues. V was pared by 2 bases and J by 8 bases, with 10 bases between. The CDR3 region is CASSLPGEYSPLHF. CDR3 coding DNA: TGTGCCAGCAGCTTACCGGGGGAATATTCACCCCTCCACTTT.

This clone was found a few times. The chain joins TRBV19 to TRBJ1-5; D uncertain. The CDR3 length is 15 residues. Looked up from germline, CDR1 is LNHDA and CDR2 is SQIVND (reference sequence). Trimming left V 4 bases short and J 5 bases short, with 15 bases between. CDR3 coding DNA: TGTGCCAGTAGTAGCCAACTAGCTTGGGATCAGCCCCAGCATTTT. It yields the protein CASSSQLAWDQPQHF.

The chain uses TRBV7-9 and TRBJ1-1; TRBD1 might be the D (5 bases). Germline loops: CDR1 SEHNR, CDR2 FQNEAQ (reference sequence). CDR3 length equals 13 residues. Between the trimmed V and J ends, which lost 10 bases and 5 bases, there was a span of 17 bases. CDR3 loop: CANTAGGGTEAFF. The DNA of the CDR3 is TGTGCCAATACGGCGGGGGGAGGTACTGAAGCTTTCTTT.

This clone was observed a handful of times. J is TRBJ1-2 and V is TRBV29-1; 9 bases agree with TRBD1. CDR1 and CDR2 from the germline V gene are SQVTM and ANQGSEA. V shed 3 bases and J 8 bases; nucleotides not matched to a gene: 10. The CDR3 has 14 amino acids. CDR3 nucleotides: TGCAGCGTTGACCGAATCCGGGACAGGGACGGCTACACCTTC. Amino acids: CSVDRIRDRDGYTF.

The chain is built from TRBV30 and TRBJ1-1; no clear D gene. In germline, CDR1 is GTSNPN, CDR2 SVGIG (reference sequence). V was pared by 3 bases and J by 2 bases, with 4 bases between. The CDR3 runs 11 residues. CDR3 DNA: TGTGCCTGGAGCACTAACACTGAAGCTTTCTTT. Its protein is CAWSTNTEAFF.

The genes are TRBV15 and TRBJ1-2; no clear D gene. V was pared by 1 base and J by 0 bases, with 6 bases between. This CDR3 is 14 amino acids long. In germline, CDR1 is LNHNV, CDR2 YYDKDF (reference sequence). The CDR3 bases are TGTGCCACCAGCAGAGTTAGCTCTAACTATGGCTACACCTTC. It is translated as CATSRVSSNYGYTF.

The V gene is TRBV10-3, the J gene TRBJ2-1; 8 nucleotides agree with TRBD2. The CDR3 runs 14 residues. Germline V CDR1 and CDR2: ENHRY, SYGVKD. J gave up 9 bases and V 3 bases, and 7 bases lay outside the gene matches. CDR3 DNA: TGTGCCATCAGTGATTCAGCGGGAGTCGGTGAGCAGTTCTTC. It specifies CAISDSAGVGEQFF.

This chain connects TRBV5-1 to TRBJ1-3; D might be TRBD1 (6 bases). Germline values: CDR1 SGHRS, CDR2 YFSETQ. This CDR3 is 15 amino acids long. V shed 0 bases and J shed 1 base, with 8 bases lying between them. CDR3 coding DNA: TGCGCCAGCAGCTTGGAGGGGGTTTCTGGAAACACCATATATTTT. The encoded protein is CASSLEGVSGNTIYF. Full variable domain (missing parts from reference TRBV5-1 and TRBJ1-3): KAGVTQTPRYLIKTRGQQVTLSCSPISGHRSVSWYQQTPGQGLQFLFEYFSETQRNKGNFPGRFSGRQFSNSRSEMNVSTLELGDSALYLCASSLEGVSGNTIYFGEGSWLTVV.

This clone was observed a handful of times. The genes are TRBV4-3 and TRBJ1-3; no definite D call. The V gene lost 4 bases and the J gene lost 4 bases, with 14 bases spanning the gap. This CDR3 contains 15 residues. Germline V gives CDR1 LGHNA, CDR2 YSLEER. The CDR3 here is CASSPGGPAGNTIYF. In DNA, the CDR3 is TGCGCCAGCAGCCCGGGCGGGCCCGCGGGAAACACCATATATTTT.

The chain couples TRBV9 to TRBJ2-1; the match to TRBD2 covers 8 bases. Unmatched junction bases numbered 4, after V lost 2 bases and J lost 0 bases. Per the germline V gene, CDR1 is SGDLS and CDR2 is YYNGEE. This CDR3 contains 16 residues. The CDR3 loop is CASSVHSGGSYNEQFF. CDR3 sequence (DNA): TGTGCCAGCAGCGTCCACAGCGGGGGCTCCTACAATGAGCAGTTCTTC.

V gene TRBV7-6 combines with J gene TRBJ2-1; TRBD1 matches 9 bases. V shed 2 bases, J shed 4 bases, and the junction held 15 bases outside the gene matches. This CDR3 has 19 residues. Germline loops: CDR1 SGHVS, CDR2 FNYEAQ. The CDR3 reads CASSLRPGTGRASYNEQFF. Here the CDR3 DNA reads TGTGCCAGCAGCTTACGTCCCGGGACAGGGCGCGCTTCGTACAATGAGCAGTTCTTC.

The chain's CDR3 is CASRKHEAVVDYEQYF. CDR3 nucleotide sequence: TGTGCCAGCAGGAAACATGAAGCGGTAGTGGACTACGAGCAGTACTTC. The chain recombines TRBV7-2 with TRBJ2-7; weak D call: TRBD2 (5 bases). Germline V gene sequence: CDR1 SGHTA, CDR2 FQGNSA. V lost 6 bases and J lost 3, with 21 bases in between. This CDR3 has 16 residues. Together with reference TRBV7-2 and TRBJ2-7, the CDR3 gives the full variable domain: GAGVSQSPSNKVTEKGKDVELRCDPISGHTALYWYRQSLGQGLEFLIYFQGNSAPDKSGLPSDRFSAERTGGSVSTLTIQRTQQEDSAVYLCASRKHEAVVDYEQYFGPGTRLTVT.

The chain links TRBV11-1 to TRBJ2-3, with D tentatively TRBD2 (5 bases). The V and J ends lost 2 bases and 4 bases respectively, with 10 bases between them. The germline V gene has CDR1 SGHAT and CDR2 FQDESV (reference sequence). The CDR3 has 14 amino acids. CDR3: CASSLREIADTQYF. The CDR3 region has the DNA TGTGCCAGCAGCTTAAGGGAGATTGCAGATACGCAGTATTTT.

This clone was recorded a few times. The J gene is TRBJ1-4, the V gene TRBV5-1, with D possibly matching TRBD1 (5 bases). V lost 0 bases and J 8 bases, leaving 14 bases between the germline ends. This CDR3 comprises 15 residues. In germline, CDR1 is SGHRS, CDR2 YFSETQ. The CDR3: CASSLGRDRGEKLFF. CDR3 DNA sequence: TGCGCCAGCAGCTTGGGAAGAGACCGGGGGGAAAAACTGTTTTTT.

This clone was observed a few times. The rearrangement links TRBV6-6 to TRBJ2-1, with TRBD2 matching 13 bases. CDR3 length equals 16 residues. Germline V gene data show CDR1 as MNHNY and CDR2 as SVGAGI (reference sequence). V was pared by 5 bases and J by 8 bases, with 9 bases of the junction left unmatched. The CDR3 coding sequence is TGTGCCAGCAGTAAACTAGCGGGAGGGCCAGTGTATGAGCAGTTCTTC. As protein: CASSKLAGGPVYEQFF.

This clone was observed a single time. The rearrangement joins TRBV6-1 to TRBJ1-3; D is uncertain. Germline values: CDR1 MNHNS, CDR2 SASEGT. The length of the CDR3 is 14 residues. The V end was cut by 6 bases, the J end by 1 base, with 10 bases between. CDR3 sequence: CASRSPGSGNTIYF. The CDR3 DNA sequence: TGTGCCAGCAGGTCCCCGGGATCTGGAAACACCATATATTTT.

The chain joins TRBV11-2 to TRBJ2-2; maybe TRBD1 (6 bases). Germline CDR1 is SGHAT and CDR2 is FQNNGV. The CDR3 extends over 15 amino acids. With 2 bases removed from V and 2 bases from J, the gap between germline ends came to 9 bases. The CDR3: CASSLRTVNTGELFF. In DNA form, the CDR3 reads TGTGCCAGCAGCTTACGGACAGTCAACACCGGGGAGCTGTTTTTT.

The chain carries TRBV19 and TRBJ2-3; 7 positions agree with TRBD1. The V gene's germline CDR1 is LNHDA and CDR2 SQIVND (reference sequence). CDR3 size: 14 residues. V was pared by 5 bases and J by 1 base, with 3 bases of the junction left unmatched. The CDR3 region has the DNA TGTGCCAGTAGTTGGCAGGGGGGCACAGATACGCAGTATTTT. This gives the protein CASSWQGGTDTQYF.

The rearrangement links TRBV29-1 to TRBJ2-1, with TRBD1 identical over 8 bases. Unmatched junction bases numbered 9, after V lost 7 bases and J lost 4 bases. This CDR3 spans 14 amino acids. Germline CDR1 is SQVTM and CDR2 is ANQGSEA. As DNA, the CDR3 is TGCAGCGAAGGACAGGGTACGAGATACAATGAGCAGTTCTTC. Translation gives CSEGQGTRYNEQFF.

About this clone itself: Other nucleotide sequences in the sample specify the same CDR3. V is TRBV7-2 and J is TRBJ1-5; D gene ambiguous. From germline, CDR1 is SGHTA and CDR2 FQGNSA. The CDR3 extends over 13 amino acids. Trimming shortened V by 0 bases and J by 5 bases, and 5 bases separated the two germline ends. Here the CDR3 reads CASSLATDQPQHF. The CDR3 region has the DNA TGTGCCAGCAGCTTAGCTACAGATCAGCCCCAGCATTTT.

The chain joins TRBV5-5 to TRBJ2-5, with 7 nucleotides matching TRBD2. Germline CDR1 SGHKS, CDR2 YYEKEE (reference sequence). This CDR3 has 14 amino acids. The V and J ends lost 0 bases and 13 bases, in that order; junction bases with no gene match: 12. This chain's CDR3 is CASSLDGGAPGGYF. The CDR3 DNA follows: TGTGCCAGCAGCTTGGATGGCGGGGCCCCGGGGGGGTACTTC.

The V call is TRBV7-3, the J call TRBJ2-5, with D hard to call. Trimming removed 2 bases from V and 1 base from J, with 5 bases in between. Germline CDR1 and CDR2: SGHTA and FQGTGA. This CDR3 has 13 residues. The CDR3 loop reads CASSLGSQETQYF. For the CDR3, the DNA is TGTGCCAGCAGCTTAGGCAGCCAAGAGACCCAGTACTTC.